This entry lists 7 T cell receptor beta chains sequenced from one sample in a study of PD-L1 blockade in urothelial cancer. Specified time point: pretreatment peripheral blood. Clones were read by immunoSEQ multiplex PCR, and TCRdb kept only the in-frame ones, dropping some. The table records 40,000 or so clones, approximately 90% of them present only once. The sequencing here drew on PBMCs, taken around atezolizumab (anti-PD-L1) treatment. These receptor sequences come from a woman aged 60-75 years with urothelial cancer.

The CDR3 DNA reads as TGTGCCAGCTCACCGGGACAGGGCAGGAGCACTGAAGCTTTCTTT. It specifies CASSPGQGRSTEAFF. The V gene is TRBV18, the J gene TRBJ1-1; 9 nucleotides agree with TRBD1. This CDR3 has 15 residues. Trimming at V came to 3 bases and at J to 4 bases, leaving 6 bases not matched to a gene. Germline loops: CDR1 KGHSH, CDR2 LQKENI.

V gene TRBV5-4 combines with J gene TRBJ2-3; the match to TRBD2 covers 12 bases. The germline V gene has CDR1 SGHNT and CDR2 YYREEE (reference sequence). V shed 1 base and J 0 bases; nucleotides not matched to a gene: 3. This CDR3 is 17 amino acids long. CDR3 in amino acids: CASSLPGLAGSTDTQYF. The CDR3 DNA reads TGTGCCAGCAGCTTGCCCGGACTAGCGGGAAGCACAGATACGCAGTATTTT.

The V gene is TRBV9, the J gene TRBJ1-2; possibly TRBD1 for D (6 bases). The CDR3 length is 15 residues. Germline V gene sequence: CDR1 SGDLS, CDR2 YYNGEE. Trimming stripped 0 bases from V and 6 bases from J, with 15 bases between. CDR3 sequence: CASSVAEGGGNGYTF. DNA for the CDR3: TGTGCCAGCAGCGTAGCCGAGGGAGGGGGTAATGGCTACACCTTC.

J is TRBJ2-7 and V is TRBV11-2; 9 bases agree with TRBD2. The V gene end was trimmed by 4 bases and the J gene end by 0 bases; junction bases not matched to a gene: 16. The CDR3 consists of 19 residues. Germline V CDR1 and CDR2: SGHAT, FQNNGV. CDR3: CASSSLWELAGVSSYEQYF. Written as DNA, the CDR3 is TGTGCCAGCAGCTCCCTTTGGGAACTAGCGGGTGTTAGCTCCTACGAGCAGTACTTC.

V is TRBV2 and J is TRBJ2-3; D is unclear. Germline-derived CDR1 and CDR2 are SNHLY and FYNNEI. This CDR3 region has 13 residues. V was pared by 1 base and J by 4 bases, with 6 bases between. The CDR3 nucleotides read TGTGCCAGCAGTGAAGTCTCCCCAGATACGCAGTATTTT. Amino acid sequence: CASSEVSPDTQYF.

V and J are TRBV7-9 and TRBJ2-5, with 7 bases lining up with TRBD2. There are 14 residues in the CDR3. V was clipped by 6 bases and J by 1 base; unmatched bases: 5. Germline V gives CDR1 SEHNR, CDR2 FQNEAQ (reference sequence). The chain's CDR3 is CASRWGGTQETQYF. CDR3 nucleotide sequence: TGTGCCAGCAGATGGGGAGGGACCCAAGAGACCCAGTACTTC.

This clone was observed once. The V gene is TRBV4-3, the J gene TRBJ2-3; D ambiguous. CDR1 is LGHNA and CDR2 is YSLEER in the germline V gene. The V end lost 3 bases, the J end lost 4 bases, and 14 bases lay between the germline ends. This CDR3 region has 15 residues. The CDR3: CASSHLGSGSDTQYF. Written as DNA, the CDR3 is TGCGCCAGCAGCCATTTGGGCTCTGGCTCAGATACGCAGTATTTT.